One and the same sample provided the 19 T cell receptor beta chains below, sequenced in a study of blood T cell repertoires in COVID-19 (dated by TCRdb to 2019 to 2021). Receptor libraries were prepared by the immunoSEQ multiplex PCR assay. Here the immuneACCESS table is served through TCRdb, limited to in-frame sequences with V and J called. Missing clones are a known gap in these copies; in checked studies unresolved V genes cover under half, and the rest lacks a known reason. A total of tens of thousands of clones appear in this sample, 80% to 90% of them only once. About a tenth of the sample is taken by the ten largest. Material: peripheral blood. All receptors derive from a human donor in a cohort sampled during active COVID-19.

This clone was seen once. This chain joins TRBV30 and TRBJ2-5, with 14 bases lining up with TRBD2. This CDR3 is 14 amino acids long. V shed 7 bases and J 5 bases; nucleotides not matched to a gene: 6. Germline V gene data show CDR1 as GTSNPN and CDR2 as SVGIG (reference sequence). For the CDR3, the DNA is TGTGCCTCAAGACTAGCGGGGGGGCTCGAGACCCAGTACTTC. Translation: CASRLAGGLETQYF.

The CDR3 sequence is CASRIAGGLNEQFF. CDR3 nucleotides: TGTGCCAGCAGAATAGCGGGGGGGCTGAATGAGCAGTTCTTC. The V call is TRBV2, the J call TRBJ2-1; 11 bases match TRBD2. The germline gives CDR1 SNHLY, CDR2 FYNNEI. Trimming cost V 6 bases and J 7 bases; bases outside gene matches: 5. The CDR3 sequence is 14 residues long.

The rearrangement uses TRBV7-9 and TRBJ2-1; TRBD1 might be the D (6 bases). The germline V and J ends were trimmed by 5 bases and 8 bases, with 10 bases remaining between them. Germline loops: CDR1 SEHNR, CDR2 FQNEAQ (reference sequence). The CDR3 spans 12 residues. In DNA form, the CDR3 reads TGTGCCAGCAGCCTACAGGGTTATGAGCAGTTCTTC. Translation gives CASSLQGYEQFF.

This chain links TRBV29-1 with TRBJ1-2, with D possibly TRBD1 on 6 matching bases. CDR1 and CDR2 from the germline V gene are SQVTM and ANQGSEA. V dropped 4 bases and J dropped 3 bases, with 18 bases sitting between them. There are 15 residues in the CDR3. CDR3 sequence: CSVGLSGGGDYGYTF. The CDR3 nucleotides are TGCAGCGTTGGCCTTAGCGGGGGGGGCGACTATGGCTACACCTTC.

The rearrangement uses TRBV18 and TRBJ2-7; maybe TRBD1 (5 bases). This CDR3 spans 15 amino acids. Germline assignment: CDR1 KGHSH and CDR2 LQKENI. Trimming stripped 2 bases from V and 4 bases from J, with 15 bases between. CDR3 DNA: TGTGCCAGCTCACCAAGAGCCCAGGGAAGATACGAGCAGTACTTC. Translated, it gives CASSPRAQGRYEQYF.

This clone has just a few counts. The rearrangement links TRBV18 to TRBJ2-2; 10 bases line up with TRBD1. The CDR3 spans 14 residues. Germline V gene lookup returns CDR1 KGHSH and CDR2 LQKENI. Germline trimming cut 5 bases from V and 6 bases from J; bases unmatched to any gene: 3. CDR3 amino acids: CASSSGTGAGELFF. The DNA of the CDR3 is TGTGCCAGCTCATCAGGGACAGGGGCCGGGGAGCTGTTTTTT.

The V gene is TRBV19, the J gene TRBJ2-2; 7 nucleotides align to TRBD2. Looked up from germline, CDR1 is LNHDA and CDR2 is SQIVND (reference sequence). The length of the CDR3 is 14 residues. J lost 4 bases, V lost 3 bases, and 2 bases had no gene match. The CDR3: CASSIGGGTGELFF. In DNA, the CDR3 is TGTGCCAGTAGTATCGGCGGGGGCACCGGGGAGCTGTTTTTT.

CDR3 nucleotides: TGCGCCAGCAGCTTCGACGGGACAGGGCTGGGTGAAAAACTGTTTTTT. Translating gives CASSFDGTGLGEKLFF. The chain joins TRBV5-1 to TRBJ1-4; 9 bases align to TRBD1. CDR3 length equals 16 residues. The germline V gene has CDR1 SGHRS and CDR2 YFSETQ. J gave up 7 bases and V 2 bases, and 9 bases lay outside the gene matches.

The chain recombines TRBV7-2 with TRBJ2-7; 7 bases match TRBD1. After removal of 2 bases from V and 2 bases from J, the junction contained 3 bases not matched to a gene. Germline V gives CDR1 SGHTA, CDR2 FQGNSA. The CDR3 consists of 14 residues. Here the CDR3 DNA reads TGTGCCAGCAGCTTACGTCAGGGGGCCTACGAGCAGTACTTC. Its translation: CASSLRQGAYEQYF.

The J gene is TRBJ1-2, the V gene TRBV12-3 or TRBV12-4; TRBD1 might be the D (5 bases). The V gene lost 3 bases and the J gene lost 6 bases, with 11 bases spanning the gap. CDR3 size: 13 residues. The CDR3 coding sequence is TGTGCCAGCAGTTTCCGACAGTTGAATGGCTACACCTTC. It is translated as CASSFRQLNGYTF.

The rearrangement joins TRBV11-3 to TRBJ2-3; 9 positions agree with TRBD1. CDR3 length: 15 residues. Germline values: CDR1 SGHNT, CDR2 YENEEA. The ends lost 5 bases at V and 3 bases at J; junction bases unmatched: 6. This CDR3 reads CASSGKGTGTDTQYF. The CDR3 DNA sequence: TGTGCCAGCAGCGGAAAAGGGACAGGGACAGATACGCAGTATTTT. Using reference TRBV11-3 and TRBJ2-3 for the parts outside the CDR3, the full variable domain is EAGVVQSPRYKIIEKKQPVAFWCNPISGHNTLYWYLQNLGQGPELLIRYENEEAVDDSQLPKDRFSAERLKGVDSTLKIQPAELGDSAVYLCASSGKGTGTDTQYFGPGTRLTVL.

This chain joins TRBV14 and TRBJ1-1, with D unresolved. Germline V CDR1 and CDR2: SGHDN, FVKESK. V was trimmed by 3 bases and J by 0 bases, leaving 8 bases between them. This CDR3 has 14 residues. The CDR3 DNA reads TGTGCCAGCAGCCAGAGGAGGGTGAACACTGAAGCTTTCTTT. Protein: CASSQRRVNTEAFF.

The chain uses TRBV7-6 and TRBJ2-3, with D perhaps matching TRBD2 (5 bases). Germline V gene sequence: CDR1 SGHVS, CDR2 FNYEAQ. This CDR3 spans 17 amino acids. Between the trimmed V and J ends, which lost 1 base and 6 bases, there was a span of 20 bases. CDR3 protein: CASSLVGDRASSDTQYF. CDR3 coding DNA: TGTGCCAGCAGCTTAGTCGGGGATCGGGCATCCTCGGATACGCAGTATTTT.

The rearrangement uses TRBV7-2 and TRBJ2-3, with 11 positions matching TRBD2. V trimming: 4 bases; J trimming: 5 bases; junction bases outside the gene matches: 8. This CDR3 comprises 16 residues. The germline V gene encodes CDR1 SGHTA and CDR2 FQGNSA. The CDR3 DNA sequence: TGTGCCAGCAGCTCTTTAGCGGGGGGGCTTCTAGATACGCAGTATTTT. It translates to CASSSLAGGLLDTQYF.

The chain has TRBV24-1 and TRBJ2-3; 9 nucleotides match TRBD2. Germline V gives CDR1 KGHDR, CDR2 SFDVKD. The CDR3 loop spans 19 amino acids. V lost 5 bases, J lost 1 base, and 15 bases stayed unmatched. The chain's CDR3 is CATSASAGGSGGGTDTQYF. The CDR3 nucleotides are TGTGCCACCAGTGCCTCTGCGGGGGGTAGCGGGGGTGGCACAGATACGCAGTATTTT.

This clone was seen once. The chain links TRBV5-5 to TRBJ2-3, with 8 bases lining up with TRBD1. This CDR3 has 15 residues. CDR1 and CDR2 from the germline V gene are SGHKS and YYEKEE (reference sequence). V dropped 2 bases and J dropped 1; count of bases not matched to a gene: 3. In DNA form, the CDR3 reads TGTGCCAGCAGCTTTCCGGGACAGGGCACAGATACGCAGTATTTT. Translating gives CASSFPGQGTDTQYF.

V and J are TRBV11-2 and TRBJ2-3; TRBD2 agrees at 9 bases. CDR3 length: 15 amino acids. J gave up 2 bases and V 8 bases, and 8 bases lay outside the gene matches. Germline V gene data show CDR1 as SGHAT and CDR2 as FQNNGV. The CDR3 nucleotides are TGTGCCAGCGGTCCAGCGGGGGGCTTCACAGATACGCAGTATTTT. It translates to CASGPAGGFTDTQYF.

CDR3 region: CASSLQGLPQHF. The CDR3 DNA follows: TGTGCCAGCAGTCTTCAGGGGCTGCCCCAGCATTTT. The V gene is TRBV28, the J gene TRBJ1-5; a weak D match, TRBD1 (6 bases). Deletions cut 5 bases from V and 9 bases from J, with 11 bases between. The CDR3 sequence is 12 residues long. CDR1 and CDR2 from the germline V gene are MDHEN and SYDVKM.

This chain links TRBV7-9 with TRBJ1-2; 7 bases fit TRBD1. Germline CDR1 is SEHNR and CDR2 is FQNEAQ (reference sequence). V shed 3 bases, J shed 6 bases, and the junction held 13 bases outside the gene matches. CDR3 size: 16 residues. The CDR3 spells CASSFSGQVQTDGYTF. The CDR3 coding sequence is TGTGCCAGCAGCTTCTCAGGACAGGTGCAAACTGATGGCTACACCTTC.